The T cell receptor beta chain described here comes from a study of regulatory T cells in long-lasting Graves disease. Whole-study results and caveats: Reduced TCR diversity was observed in persistent Graves' patients versus newly diagnosed patients.

Both iRepertoire HTBI primers and Arm-PCR of CDR3 regions were used to build the TCR beta libraries. One entry per CDR3 protein, called by TCRdb with MiXCR from the multiplex PCR reads. The data show hundreds of thousands of distinct CDR3 sequences, around 15% seen once. This clonotype was seen repeatedly, ten times or more. Its antigen remains unknown. Trimming pared 0 bases from V and 11 bases from J, leaving 13 bases between. The CDR3 totals 13 residues. CDR1 MNHEY and CDR2 SVGAGI come from the germline V gene. Sample time point: newly diagnosed GD, antithyroid drugs for less than 3 months. PBMC RNA was the source of the TCR library.

Material: peripheral blood mononuclear cells (PBMCs), obtained at new diagnosis, from a patient treated with antithyroid drugs. The rearrangement uses TRBV6-5 and TRBJ1-1; no reliable D call. The TCR was taken from a female donor with Graves disease. The CDR3 loop reads CASSYSVLGTAFF. The CDR3 DNA follows: TGTGCCAGCAGTTACTCGGTCCTGGGAACGGCTTTCTTT.